This paragraph covers one T cell receptor beta chain sequence. The data belong to a study of regulatory T cells in long-lasting Graves disease. Trimming at V came to 3 bases and at J to 12 bases, leaving 7 bases not matched to a gene. The CDR3 runs 14 residues. Arm-PCR with iRepertoire HTBI primers amplified the CDR3 regions for these TCR beta libraries. A single record per CDR3 protein comes from TCRdb applying MiXCR to the multiplex PCR reads. The table lists 400,000 to 500,000 distinct CDR3 sequences, about 14% of them singletons. As for time point: newly diagnosed GD, antithyroid drugs for less than 3 months. TCR sequences were obtained from RNA taken from PBMCs. Another study also made use of these data, one on T cells in Graves' hyperthyroidism and ophthalmopathy. That paper states: Disease duration under 2 months; hyperthyroidism patients were aged 18 to 65.

This sequence originates from a woman aged 45-65 years with Graves disease. The chain has TRBV12-3 or TRBV12-4 and TRBJ2-6; 8 bases map to TRBD1. The input for sequencing was peripheral blood mononuclear cells (PBMCs), taken at new diagnosis, from a patient treated with antithyroid drugs. CDR3 amino acids: CASSLTGTGFVLTF. In DNA form, the CDR3 reads TGTGCCAGCAGTTTGACCGGGACAGGTTTCGTCCTGACTTTC.